Shown below are 3 T cell receptor beta chains from a single sample sequenced in a study of identical twins. TCRdb called the 5' RACE reads again in MiXCR, with one record for every CDR3 protein. The sample has 200,000 to 300,000 distinct CDR3 sequences; about 10% are singletons. Specimen: memory T cells sorted from blood. These receptor sequences come from a man in his forties or fifties in good health.

This clonotype was recorded a few times. The J gene is TRBJ2-5, the V gene TRBV5-1; 11 bases agree with TRBD1. J gave up 5 bases and V 6 bases, and 6 bases lay outside the gene matches. CDR3 length: 14 residues. CDR1 is SGHRS and CDR2 is YFSETQ in the germline V gene. The CDR3 DNA is TGCGCCAGCAACCCCGGGACAGGGGGGGAGACCCAGTACTTC. Its protein product is CASNPGTGGETQYF.

This clonotype was counted at least ten times. The chain joins TRBV9 to TRBJ2-1, with 9 positions matching TRBD1. V dropped 0 bases and J dropped 2; count of bases not matched to a gene: 6. Germline V gene data show CDR1 as SGDLS and CDR2 as YYNGEE. The CDR3 is made up of 17 amino acids. This chain's CDR3 is CASSVGEGQGTYNEQFF. In DNA, the CDR3 is TGTGCCAGCAGCGTAGGGGAAGGACAGGGGACCTACAATGAGCAGTTCTTC.

V gene TRBV15 combines with J gene TRBJ2-5; a possible D gene is TRBD1 (5 bases). CDR1 is LNHNV, CDR2 YYDKDF, per germline (reference sequence). This CDR3 has 15 amino acids. The ends were cut back, 0 bases at V and 5 bases at J, with 13 bases in the middle. CDR3 sequence reads: CATSRDPQGGETQYF. The CDR3 DNA follows: TGTGCCACCAGCAGAGATCCGCAGGGTGGGGAGACCCAGTACTTC.